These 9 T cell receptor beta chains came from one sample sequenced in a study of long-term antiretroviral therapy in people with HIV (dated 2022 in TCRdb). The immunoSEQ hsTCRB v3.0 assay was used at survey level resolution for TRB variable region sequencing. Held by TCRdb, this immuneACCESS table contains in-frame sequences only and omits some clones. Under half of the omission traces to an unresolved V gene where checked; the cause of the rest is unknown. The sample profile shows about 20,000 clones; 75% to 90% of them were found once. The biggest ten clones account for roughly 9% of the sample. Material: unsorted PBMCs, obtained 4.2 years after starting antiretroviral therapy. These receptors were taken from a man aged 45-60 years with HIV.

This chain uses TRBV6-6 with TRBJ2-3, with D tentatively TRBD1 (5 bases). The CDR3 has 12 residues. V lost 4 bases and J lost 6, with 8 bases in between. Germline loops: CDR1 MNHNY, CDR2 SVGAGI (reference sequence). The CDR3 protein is CASSFRQDTQYF. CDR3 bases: TGTGCCAGCAGTTTCCGACAGGATACGCAGTATTTT.

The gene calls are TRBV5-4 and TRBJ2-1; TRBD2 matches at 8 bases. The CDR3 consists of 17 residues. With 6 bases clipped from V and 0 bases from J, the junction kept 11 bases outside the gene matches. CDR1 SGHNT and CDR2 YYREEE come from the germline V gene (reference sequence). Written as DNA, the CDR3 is TGTGCCAGCACCCCGGGAGGGGCAGGGATCTCCTACAATGAGCAGTTCTTC. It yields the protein CASTPGGAGISYNEQFF.

The CDR3, as DNA: TGTGCCATCAGTGAACAGACAGGGGAGGCTTCGAGCGAGCAGTACTTC. It yields the protein CAISEQTGEASSEQYF. The chain recombines TRBV10-3 with TRBJ2-7, with 8 bases identical to TRBD1. Germline V gene sequence: CDR1 ENHRY, CDR2 SYGVKD. CDR3 size: 16 residues. V lost 3 bases, J lost 6 bases, and 13 bases stayed unmatched.

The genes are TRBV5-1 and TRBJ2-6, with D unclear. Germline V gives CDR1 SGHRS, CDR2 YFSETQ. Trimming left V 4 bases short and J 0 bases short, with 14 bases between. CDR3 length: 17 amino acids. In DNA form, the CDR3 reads TGCGCCAGCAGCCACGAACAAGGGTTCTCTGGGGCCAACGTCCTGACTTTC. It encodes CASSHEQGFSGANVLTF.

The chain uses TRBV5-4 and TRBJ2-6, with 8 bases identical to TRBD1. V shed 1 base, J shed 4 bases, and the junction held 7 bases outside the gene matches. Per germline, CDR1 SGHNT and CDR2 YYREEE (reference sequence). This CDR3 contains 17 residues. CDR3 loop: CASSLQTGGLGANVLTF. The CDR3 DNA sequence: TGTGCCAGCAGCTTGCAAACAGGGGGTTTGGGGGCCAACGTCCTGACTTTC.

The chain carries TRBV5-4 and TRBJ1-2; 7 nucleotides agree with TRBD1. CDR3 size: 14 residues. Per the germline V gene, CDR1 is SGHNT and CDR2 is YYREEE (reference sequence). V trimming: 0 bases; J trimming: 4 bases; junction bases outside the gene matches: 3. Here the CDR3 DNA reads TGTGCCAGCAGCTTGGACGGGGACAGCTATGGCTACACCTTC. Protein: CASSLDGDSYGYTF.

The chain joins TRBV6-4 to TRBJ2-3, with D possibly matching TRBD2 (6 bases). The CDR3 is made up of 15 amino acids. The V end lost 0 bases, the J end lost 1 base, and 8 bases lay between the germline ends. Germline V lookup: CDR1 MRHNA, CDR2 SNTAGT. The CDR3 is CASSDSGGGTDTQYF. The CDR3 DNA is TGTGCCAGCAGTGACTCAGGAGGGGGCACAGATACGCAGTATTTT.

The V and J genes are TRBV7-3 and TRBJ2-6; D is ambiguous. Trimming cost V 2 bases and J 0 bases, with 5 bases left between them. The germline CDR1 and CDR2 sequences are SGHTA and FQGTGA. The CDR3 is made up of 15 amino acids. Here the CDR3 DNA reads TGTGCCAGCAGCTTAGGCGGCTCTGGGGCCAACGTCCTGACTTTC. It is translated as CASSLGGSGANVLTF.

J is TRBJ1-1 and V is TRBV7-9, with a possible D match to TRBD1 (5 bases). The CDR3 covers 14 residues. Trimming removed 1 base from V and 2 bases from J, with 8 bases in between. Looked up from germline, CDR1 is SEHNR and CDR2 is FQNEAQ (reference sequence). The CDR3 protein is CASSLGGANTEAFF. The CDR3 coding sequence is TGTGCCAGCAGCTTAGGAGGGGCAAACACTGAAGCTTTCTTT.